Included here is one T cell receptor (beta chain) sequence, with context. In the original processing: Reference gene primer amplification yielded estimated nucleated cell counts. The assay was immunoSEQ multiplex PCR, and TCRdb's table has in-frame clones only and misses some. Clone size and the V and J calls come from that table; the DNA yielded D and trimming. The profile covers 30,000 to 35,000 clones, with about four fifths appearing a single time and 3% to 4% taken by the ten largest. This sample is drawn from a study of blood T cell repertoires in COVID-19. Overall study: Sites in the United States, Italy and Spain provided acute and convalescent COVID-19 samples. Sample material is recorded as cDNA or gDNA derived from T cells, B-cell-depleted T cells, or PBMCs.

The ends were cut back, 0 bases at V and 6 bases at J, with 9 bases in the middle. Germline CDR1 and CDR2: SGHTA and FQGNSA. This CDR3 has 14 residues. Material for sequencing was peripheral blood. V is TRBV7-2 and J is TRBJ1-5; TRBD1 might be the D (5 bases). The clonotype was recovered from a man aged 50-59 years with acute or convalescent COVID-19. CDR3 sequence reads: CASSLALRGQPQHF. The CDR3 nucleotides are TGTGCCAGCAGCTTAGCGCTAAGGGGTCAGCCCCAGCATTTT. The full variable domain, completed using reference TRBV7-2 and TRBJ1-5, is GAGVSQSPSNKVTEKGKDVELRCDPISGHTALYWYRQSLGQGLEFLIYFQGNSAPDKSGLPSDRFSAERTGGSVSTLTIQRTQQEDSAVYLCASSLALRGQPQHFGDGTRLSIL.